Listed here are 17 T cell receptor beta chains from one sample, sequenced in a study of vaccination effects on CD4 cells after COVID-19. For these TCRs, the target antigens are not known. Generated by immunoSEQ multiplex PCR, the TCRdb table keeps only in-frame clones and is missing some. The sample carries more than 65,000 clones, 75% to 85% recorded once. Viral peptide pool expansion of antigen-specific CD4+ T cells preceded sequencing in the ViraFEST assay. Culturing for roughly 10 days preceded CD4+ T cell isolation. Participants were given two doses of BNT162b2 or mRNA-1273 vaccine. The sequencing here drew on CD4+ T cells from PBMCs cultured with HCoV-229E spike peptides, taken after COVID-19 vaccination. The receptors shown here come from a human donor who received a COVID-19 vaccine.

The chain links TRBV6-5 to TRBJ1-5; no firm D call. Looked up from germline, CDR1 is MNHEY and CDR2 is SVGAGI. This CDR3 contains 14 residues. With 7 bases removed from V and 0 bases from J, the gap between germline ends came to 10 bases. The CDR3 nucleotides are TGTGCCAGCAACGGTGATAATAGCAATCAGCCCCAGCATTTT. Translation: CASNGDNSNQPQHF.

V is TRBV29-1 and J is TRBJ2-5; D is undetermined. CDR1 is SQVTM, CDR2 ANQGSEA, per germline. Trimming cost V 4 bases and J 1 base, with 10 bases left between them. The CDR3 loop spans 13 amino acids. CDR3 amino acids: CSVVPETQETQYF. The CDR3 DNA reads as TGCAGCGTTGTCCCGGAAACCCAAGAGACCCAGTACTTC.

The gene calls are TRBV6-6 and TRBJ1-6; D is unresolved. CDR1 MNHNY and CDR2 SVGAGI come from the germline V gene (reference sequence). CDR3 length: 15 residues. V shed 7 bases and J shed 5 bases, with 15 bases lying between them. The CDR3 DNA sequence: TGTGCCAGCAACCTGGGCCCAGGAAATAATTCACCCCTCCACTTT. It yields the protein CASNLGPGNNSPLHF.

The chain has TRBV7-3 and TRBJ1-6; D might be TRBD1 (5 bases). V was pared by 6 bases and J by 8 bases, with 11 bases between. The CDR3 runs to 13 residues. Germline-derived CDR1 and CDR2 are SGHTA and FQGTGA. CDR3 in amino acids: CASSLGPDSPLHF. CDR3 nucleotide sequence: TGTGCCAGCAGTTTGGGACCGGATTCACCCCTCCACTTT.

V and J are TRBV14 and TRBJ2-7; D is possibly TRBD1 or TRBD2 (5 bases each). Trimming stripped 7 bases from V and 2 bases from J, with 21 bases between. The V gene's germline CDR1 is SGHDN and CDR2 FVKESK. The CDR3 sequence is 16 residues long. CDR3 sequence (DNA): TGTGCCAGCACCTTGGACTCCTGGGGCAAAACCTACGAGCAGTACGTC. It encodes CASTLDSWGKTYEQYV.

CDR3 amino acids: CASSVSYSYNEQFF. CDR3 nucleotide sequence: TGTGCCAGCAGTGTGTCCTATTCCTACAATGAGCAGTTCTTC. This chain joins TRBV2 and TRBJ2-1; D is unclear. CDR3 length: 14 residues. Looked up from germline, CDR1 is SNHLY and CDR2 is FYNNEI. Trimming left V 4 bases short and J 1 base short, with 8 bases between.

The gene calls are TRBV2 and TRBJ2-1, with 11 bases matching TRBD2. Germline V lookup: CDR1 SNHLY, CDR2 FYNNEI. The CDR3 is 14 amino acids. V lost 8 bases and J lost 9; bases outside the gene matches: 9. The CDR3 reads CASRGTSGVIEQFF. The DNA for the CDR3 is TGTGCCAGCCGTGGGACTAGCGGTGTTATTGAGCAGTTCTTC.

The chain couples TRBV5-1 to TRBJ1-2; 7 nucleotides agree with TRBD1. The germline V gene encodes CDR1 SGHRS and CDR2 YFSETQ. The CDR3 covers 14 residues. V was pared by 4 bases and J by 3 bases, with 6 bases of the junction left unmatched. CDR3 sequence: CASSEDREHYGYTF. Written as DNA, the CDR3 is TGCGCCAGCAGCGAAGACAGGGAGCACTATGGCTACACCTTC.

The rearrangement joins TRBV6-5 to TRBJ1-2; the match to TRBD1 covers 8 bases. From germline, CDR1 is MNHEY and CDR2 SVGAGI. This CDR3 spans 15 amino acids. J gave up 5 bases and V 2 bases, and 7 bases lay outside the gene matches. The DNA of the CDR3 is TGTGCCAGCAGTTACGGCGACAGGGGCGGGTATGGCTACACCTTC. This codes for CASSYGDRGGYGYTF.

V is TRBV6-1 and J is TRBJ2-7; D unclear. Germline values: CDR1 MNHNS, CDR2 SASEGT. The V and J ends lost 1 base and 4 bases respectively, with 5 bases between them. The CDR3 length is 12 residues. The CDR3 region is CASSEVVYEQYV. CDR3 in DNA: TGTGCCAGCAGTGAAGTGGTATACGAGCAGTACGTC.

The chain joins TRBV28 to TRBJ1-1, with 7 positions matching TRBD1. The CDR3 consists of 16 residues. The V segment lost 6 bases and the J segment 6 bases; nucleotides outside the gene matches: 16. Germline CDR1 MDHEN, CDR2 SYDVKM. This CDR3 reads CASSPNHRGGFAEAFF. The CDR3 coding sequence is TGTGCCAGCAGCCCCAACCACAGGGGAGGTTTTGCTGAAGCTTTCTTT.

This clone was recorded once. The chain couples TRBV15 to TRBJ1-2, with 7 nucleotides matching TRBD1. V dropped 0 bases and J dropped 8; count of bases not matched to a gene: 12. From germline, CDR1 is LNHNV and CDR2 YYDKDF (reference sequence). The CDR3 is 16 amino acids. The CDR3 sequence: CATSRDLSDRVRGYTF. The CDR3 DNA reads TGTGCCACCAGCAGAGATCTAAGCGACAGGGTACGGGGCTACACCTTC. The full variable domain, its missing parts supplied by reference TRBV15 and TRBJ1-2, is DAMVIQNPRYQVTQFGKPVTLSCSQTLNHNVMYWYQQKSSQAPKLLFHYYDKDFNNEADTPDNFQSRRPNTSFCFLDIRSPGLGDTAMYLCATSRDLSDRVRGYTFGSGTRLTVV.

The V and J genes are TRBV27 and TRBJ2-1; 9 nucleotides match TRBD2. CDR1 is MNHEY and CDR2 is SMNVEV in the germline V gene (reference sequence). The CDR3 contains 19 residues. J was trimmed by 4 bases and V by 2 bases; bases with no gene match: 15. CDR3 loop: CASSLRGSGLAGTYNEQFF. The CDR3 nucleotides are TGTGCCAGCAGTTTACGGGGATCCGGGCTAGCGGGGACTTACAATGAGCAGTTCTTC.

The V and J genes are TRBV12-3 or TRBV12-4 and TRBJ2-5; D may be TRBD2 (5 bases). The CDR3 runs 13 residues. The V end lost 3 bases, the J end lost 7 bases, and 12 bases lay between the germline ends. The CDR3 loop reads CASSFFNEGTQYF. In DNA form, the CDR3 reads TGTGCCAGCAGTTTTTTCAACGAGGGGACCCAGTACTTC.

J is TRBJ2-7 and V is TRBV6-1, with 7 bases that match TRBD1. The CDR3 covers 14 residues. Germline assignment: CDR1 MNHNS and CDR2 SASEGT. The V gene end was trimmed by 3 bases and the J gene end by 3 bases; junction bases not matched to a gene: 5. For the CDR3, the DNA is TGTGCCAGCAGTGAGGACAGGTCTCTCTACGAGCAGTACGTC. It specifies CASSEDRSLYEQYV.

This chain uses TRBV7-3 with TRBJ2-5, with 8 positions matching TRBD1. The CDR3 is made up of 14 amino acids. CDR1 is SGHTA and CDR2 is FQGTGA in the germline V gene. J lost 9 bases, V lost 5 bases, and 11 bases had no gene match. The CDR3 DNA sequence: TGTGCCAGCAGCCTACAGGGGGGTTCAGGGGCCCAGTACTTC. Its translation is CASSLQGGSGAQYF.

J is TRBJ1-1 and V is TRBV7-3; D uncertain. CDR1 is SGHTA and CDR2 is FQGTGA in the germline V gene. The V end lost 3 bases, the J end lost 5 bases, and 10 bases lay between the germline ends. This CDR3 has 13 residues. CDR3 DNA sequence: TGTGCCAGCAGCTTGTCAAGGGAGACTGAAGCTTTCTTT. Protein product: CASSLSRETEAFF. The full variable domain, with the rest looked up from reference TRBV7-3 and TRBJ1-1, is GAGVSQTPSNKVTEKGKYVELRCDPISGHTALYWYRQSLGQGPEFLIYFQGTGAADDSGLPNDRFFAVRPEGSVSTLKIQRTERGDSAVYLCASSLSRETEAFFGQGTRLTVV.